Listed below are T cell receptor beta chains from one sample, sequenced in a study of a mutant IDH1 vaccine in newly diagnosed glioma. TCRdb keeps only in-frame clones here, not all; method: immunoSEQ multiplex PCR. The repertoire consists of over 40,000 clones, with roughly nine tenths occurring once and the leading ten covering roughly 1.5%. No antigens are known for them. Sequences were derived from PBMCs, sampled from a glioma patient whose treatment included an IDH1 peptide vaccine. The origin of the receptors is a man between 35 and 55 years old with glioma. CDR3s include the opening cysteine and the closing phenylalanine or tryptophan. The order of the fields is J gene, D gene, V gene, CDR3 protein, CDR3 DNA. The D gene is left open where the match is weak.

j_call: TRBJ1-5
d_call: -
v_call: TRBV6-6
cdr3_aa: CASSSAYSNQPQHF
cdr3_nt: TGTGCCAGCAGTTCGGCTTATAGCAATCAGCCCCAGCATTTT

j_call: TRBJ2-7
d_call: TRBD1
v_call: TRBV28
cdr3_aa: CASRTTGYSYEQYF
cdr3_nt: TGTGCCAGCAGGACGACAGGGTACTCCTACGAGCAGTACTTC

j_call: TRBJ2-7
d_call: -
v_call: TRBV11-1
cdr3_aa: CASSLETGARAPPYEQYF
cdr3_nt: TGTGCCAGCAGCTTAGAGACGGGGGCGCGAGCCCCTCCCTACGAGCAGTACTTC

j_call: TRBJ2-2
d_call: -
v_call: TRBV28
cdr3_aa: CASSLTGAGELFF
cdr3_nt: TGTGCCAGCAGTCTGACGGGGGCAGGGGAGCTGTTTTTT

j_call: TRBJ1-2
d_call: -
v_call: TRBV30
cdr3_aa: CAWSLNYGYTF
cdr3_nt: TGTGCCTGGAGTCTGAACTATGGCTACACCTTC

j_call: TRBJ1-1
d_call: -
v_call: TRBV14
cdr3_aa: CASSPPRRTEAFF
cdr3_nt: TGTGCCAGCAGCCCACCTAGGCGAACTGAAGCTTTCTTT

j_call: TRBJ2-1
d_call: -
v_call: TRBV19
cdr3_aa: CASSIDAYQSSYNEQFF
cdr3_nt: TGTGCCAGTAGTATAGATGCTTACCAGAGCTCCTACAATGAGCAGTTCTTC

j_call: TRBJ1-4
d_call: -
v_call: TRBV18
cdr3_aa: CASSRSQGPNEKLFF
cdr3_nt: TGTGCCAGCTCACGATCACAGGGTCCAAATGAAAAACTGTTTTTT

j_call: TRBJ2-5
d_call: -
v_call: TRBV6-1
cdr3_aa: CASAGQLFQETQYF
cdr3_nt: TGTGCCAGCGCGGGACAGTTATTCCAAGAGACCCAGTACTTC

j_call: TRBJ2-7
d_call: TRBD2
v_call: TRBV2
cdr3_aa: CASSASGRGDF
cdr3_nt: TGTGCCAGCAGTGCTAGCGGGAGGGGCGACTTC

j_call: TRBJ2-7
d_call: -
v_call: TRBV2
cdr3_aa: CASRERVIRTYEQYF
cdr3_nt: TGTGCCAGCAGAGAGAGGGTTATTAGAACCTACGAGCAGTACTTC

j_call: TRBJ1-3
d_call: -
v_call: TRBV28
cdr3_aa: CASSLWGKNTIYF
cdr3_nt: TGTGCCAGCAGTTTATGGGGGAAAAACACCATATATTTT

j_call: TRBJ2-3
d_call: TRBD2
v_call: TRBV4-2
cdr3_aa: CASSHYRGDTDTQYF
cdr3_nt: TGTGCCAGCAGCCATTATCGGGGGGACACAGATACGCAGTATTTT

j_call: TRBJ2-2
d_call: TRBD1
v_call: TRBV7-9
cdr3_aa: CASSPDRAAGTGELFF
cdr3_nt: TGTGCCAGCAGCCCCGACAGGGCGGCAGGCACCGGGGAGCTGTTTTTT

j_call: TRBJ2-2
d_call: -
v_call: TRBV27
cdr3_aa: CASSFRGRSTGELFF
cdr3_nt: TGTGCCAGCAGTTTTCGGGGGAGGAGCACCGGGGAGCTGTTTTTT

j_call: TRBJ1-2
d_call: -
v_call: TRBV2
cdr3_aa: CASSEAAQSYGYTF
cdr3_nt: TGTGCCAGCAGTGAGGCAGCCCAATCCTATGGCTACACCTTC

j_call: TRBJ2-3
d_call: -
v_call: TRBV7-2
cdr3_aa: CASSLVSDASTDTQYF
cdr3_nt: TGTGCCAGCAGCTTAGTTAGCGATGCTAGCACAGATACGCAGTATTTT